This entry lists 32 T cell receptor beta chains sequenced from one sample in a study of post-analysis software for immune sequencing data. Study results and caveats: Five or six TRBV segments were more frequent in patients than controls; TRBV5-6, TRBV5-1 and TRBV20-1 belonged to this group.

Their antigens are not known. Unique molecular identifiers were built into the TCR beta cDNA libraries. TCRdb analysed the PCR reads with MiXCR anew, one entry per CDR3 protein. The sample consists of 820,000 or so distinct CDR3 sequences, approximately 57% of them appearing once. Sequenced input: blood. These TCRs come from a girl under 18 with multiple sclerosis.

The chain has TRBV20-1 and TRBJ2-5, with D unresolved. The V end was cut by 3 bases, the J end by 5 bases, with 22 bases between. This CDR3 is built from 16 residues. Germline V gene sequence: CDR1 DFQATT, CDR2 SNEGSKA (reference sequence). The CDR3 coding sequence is TGCAGTGCTAGTGGTGCAGGTTACCCCCTGGGGGAGACCCAGTACTTC. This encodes CSASGAGYPLGETQYF.

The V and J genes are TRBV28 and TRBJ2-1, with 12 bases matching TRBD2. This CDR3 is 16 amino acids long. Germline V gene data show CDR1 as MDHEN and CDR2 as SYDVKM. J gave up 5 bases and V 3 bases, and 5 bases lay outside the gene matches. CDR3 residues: CASSFRLAGVDNEQFF. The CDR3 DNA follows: TGTGCCAGCAGTTTCAGACTAGCGGGAGTAGACAATGAGCAGTTCTTC.

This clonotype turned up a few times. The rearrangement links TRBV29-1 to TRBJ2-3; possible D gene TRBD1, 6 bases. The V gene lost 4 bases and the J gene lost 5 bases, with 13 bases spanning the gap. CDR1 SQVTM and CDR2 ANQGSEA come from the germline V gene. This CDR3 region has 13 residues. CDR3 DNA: TGCAGCGTTGCAGGGGTGGTCATAGATACGCAGTATTTT. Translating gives CSVAGVVIDTQYF.

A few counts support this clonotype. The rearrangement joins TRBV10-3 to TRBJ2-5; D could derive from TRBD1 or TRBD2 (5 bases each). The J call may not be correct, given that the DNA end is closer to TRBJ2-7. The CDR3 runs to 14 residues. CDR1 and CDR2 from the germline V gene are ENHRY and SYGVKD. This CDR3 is CAISVVVGAYEQYF. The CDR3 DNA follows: TGTGCCATCAGTGTGGTGGTGGGGGCCTACGAGCAGTACTTC.

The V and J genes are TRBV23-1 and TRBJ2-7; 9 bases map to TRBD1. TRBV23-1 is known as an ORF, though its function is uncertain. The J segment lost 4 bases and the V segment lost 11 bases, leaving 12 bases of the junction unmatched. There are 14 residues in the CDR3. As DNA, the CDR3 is TGCGCCGCGAAGGACAGGGGTTTTGCGTACGAGCAGTACTTC. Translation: CAAKDRGFAYEQYF.

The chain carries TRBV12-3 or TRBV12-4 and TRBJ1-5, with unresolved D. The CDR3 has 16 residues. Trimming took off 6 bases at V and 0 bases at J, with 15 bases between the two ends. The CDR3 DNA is TGTGCCAGCAGCATAGGAGGGCTCCATAGCAATCAGCCCCAGCATTTT. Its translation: CASSIGGLHSNQPQHF.

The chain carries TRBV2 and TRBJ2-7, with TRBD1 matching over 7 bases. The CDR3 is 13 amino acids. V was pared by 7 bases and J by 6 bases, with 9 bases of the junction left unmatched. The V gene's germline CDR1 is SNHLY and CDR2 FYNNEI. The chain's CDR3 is CASKVDRRSEQYF. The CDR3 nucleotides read TGTGCCAGCAAGGTGGACAGGCGTTCCGAGCAGTACTTC.

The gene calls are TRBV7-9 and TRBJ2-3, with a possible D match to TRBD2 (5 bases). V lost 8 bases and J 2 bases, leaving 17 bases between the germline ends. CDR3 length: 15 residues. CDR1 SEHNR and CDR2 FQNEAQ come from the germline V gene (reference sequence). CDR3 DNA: TGTGCCAGCTCCAGGCTAGCCGGGTTCACAGATACGCAGTATTTT. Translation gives CASSRLAGFTDTQYF.

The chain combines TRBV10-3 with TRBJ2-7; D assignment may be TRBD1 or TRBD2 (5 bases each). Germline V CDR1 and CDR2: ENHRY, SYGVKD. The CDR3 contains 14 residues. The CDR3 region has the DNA TGTACCACGGTACGGGACCCGTTGTCCTACGAGCAGTACTTC. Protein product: CTTVRDPLSYEQYF.

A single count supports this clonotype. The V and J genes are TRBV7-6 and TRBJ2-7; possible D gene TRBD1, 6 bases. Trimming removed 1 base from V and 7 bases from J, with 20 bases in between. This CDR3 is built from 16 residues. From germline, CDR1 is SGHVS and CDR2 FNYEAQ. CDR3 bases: TGTGCCAGCAGCTTAGGCAGGGGCCAACCTACGGGAGAGCAGTACTTC. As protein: CASSLGRGQPTGEQYF.

DNA for the CDR3: TGTGCCACCAGCAGTATGCAGGGGGAAGAGACCCAGTACTTC. Translated, it gives CATSSMQGEETQYF. This chain links TRBV15 with TRBJ2-7, with 7 nucleotides matching TRBD1. The tail of the sequence fits TRBJ2-5 better, so the J call may be wrong. The length of the CDR3 is 14 residues. The V gene's germline CDR1 is LNHNV and CDR2 YYDKDF (reference sequence).

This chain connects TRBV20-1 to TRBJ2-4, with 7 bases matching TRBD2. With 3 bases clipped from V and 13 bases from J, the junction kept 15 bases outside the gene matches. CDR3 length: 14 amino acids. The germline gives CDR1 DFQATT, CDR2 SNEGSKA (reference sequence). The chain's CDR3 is CSARSQGGLVGQYF. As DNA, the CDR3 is TGCAGTGCTAGGAGTCAGGGAGGGTTAGTAGGGCAGTACTTC.

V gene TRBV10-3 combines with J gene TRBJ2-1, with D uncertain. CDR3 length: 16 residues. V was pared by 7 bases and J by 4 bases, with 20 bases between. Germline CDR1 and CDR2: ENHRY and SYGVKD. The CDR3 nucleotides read TGTGCCATCACCACGAATACAGCCAATGGTTACAATGAGCAGTTCTTC. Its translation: CAITTNTANGYNEQFF.

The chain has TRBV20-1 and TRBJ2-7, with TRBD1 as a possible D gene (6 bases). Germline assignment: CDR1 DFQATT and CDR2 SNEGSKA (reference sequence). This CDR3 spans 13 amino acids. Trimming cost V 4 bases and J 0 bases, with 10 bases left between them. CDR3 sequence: CSATQGNSYEQYF. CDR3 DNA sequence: TGCAGTGCTACCCAGGGGAACTCCTACGAGCAGTACTTC.

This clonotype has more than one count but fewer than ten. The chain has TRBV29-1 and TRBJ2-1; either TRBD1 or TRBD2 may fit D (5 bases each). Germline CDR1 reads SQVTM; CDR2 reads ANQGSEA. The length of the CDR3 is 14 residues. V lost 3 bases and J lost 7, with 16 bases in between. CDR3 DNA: TGCAGCGTTGATGTGGGGGTATTAGCTAATGAGCAGTTCTTC. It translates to CSVDVGVLANEQFF.

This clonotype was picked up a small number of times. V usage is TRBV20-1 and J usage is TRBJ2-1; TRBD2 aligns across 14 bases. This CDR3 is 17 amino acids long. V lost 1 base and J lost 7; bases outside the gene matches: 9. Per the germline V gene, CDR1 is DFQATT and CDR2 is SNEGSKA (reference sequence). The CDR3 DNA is TGCAGTGCTAGAGTCTATGGACTAGCGGGAGGTCGGAATGAGCAGTTCTTC. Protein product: CSARVYGLAGGRNEQFF.

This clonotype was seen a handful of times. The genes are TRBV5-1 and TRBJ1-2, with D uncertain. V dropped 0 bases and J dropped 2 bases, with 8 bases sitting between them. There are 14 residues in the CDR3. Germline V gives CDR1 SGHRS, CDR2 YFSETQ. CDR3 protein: CASSLEGENYGYTF. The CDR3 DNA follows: TGCGCCAGCAGCTTGGAAGGCGAGAACTATGGCTACACCTTC. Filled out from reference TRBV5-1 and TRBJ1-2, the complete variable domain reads KAGVTQTPRYLIKTRGQQVTLSCSPISGHRSVSWYQQTPGQGLQFLFEYFSETQRNKGNFPGRFSGRQFSNSRSEMNVSTLELGDSALYLCASSLEGENYGYTFGSGTRLTVV.

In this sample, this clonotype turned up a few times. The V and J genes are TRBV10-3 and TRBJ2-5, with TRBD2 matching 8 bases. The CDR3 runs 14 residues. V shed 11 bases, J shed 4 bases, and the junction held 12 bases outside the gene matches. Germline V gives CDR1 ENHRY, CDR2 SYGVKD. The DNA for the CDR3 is TGTGCCTCTTCCCGGGGGGGCCCTCGAGAGACCCAGTACTTC. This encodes CASSRGGPRETQYF.

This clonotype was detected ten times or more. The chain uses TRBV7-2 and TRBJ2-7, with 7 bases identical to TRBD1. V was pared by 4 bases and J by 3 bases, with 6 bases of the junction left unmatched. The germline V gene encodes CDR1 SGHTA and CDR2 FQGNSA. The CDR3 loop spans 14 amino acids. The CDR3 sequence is CASSYTGAVYEQYF. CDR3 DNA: TGTGCCAGCAGCTATACAGGGGCGGTCTACGAGCAGTACTTC.

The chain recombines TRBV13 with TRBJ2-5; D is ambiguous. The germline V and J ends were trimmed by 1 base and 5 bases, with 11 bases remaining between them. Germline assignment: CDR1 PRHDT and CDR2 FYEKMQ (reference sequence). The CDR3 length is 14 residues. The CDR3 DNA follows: TGTGCCAGCAGCTTAGTGGGCGGTTTCGAGACCCAGTACTTC. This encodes CASSLVGGFETQYF.

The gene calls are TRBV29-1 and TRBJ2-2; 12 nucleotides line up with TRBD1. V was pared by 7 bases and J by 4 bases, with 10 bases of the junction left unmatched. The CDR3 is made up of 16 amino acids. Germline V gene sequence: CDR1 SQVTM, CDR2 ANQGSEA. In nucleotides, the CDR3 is TGCAGCGCCGCCGGGACAGGGGGCGCGGGCACCGGGGAGCTGTTTTTT. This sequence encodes CSAAGTGGAGTGELFF.

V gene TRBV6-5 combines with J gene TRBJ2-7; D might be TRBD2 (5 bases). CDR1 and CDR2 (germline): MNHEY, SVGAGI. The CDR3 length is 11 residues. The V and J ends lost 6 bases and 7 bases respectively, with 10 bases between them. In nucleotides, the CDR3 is TGTGCCAGCAGCCTTAGGGAGGAGCAGTACTTC. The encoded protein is CASSLREEQYF.

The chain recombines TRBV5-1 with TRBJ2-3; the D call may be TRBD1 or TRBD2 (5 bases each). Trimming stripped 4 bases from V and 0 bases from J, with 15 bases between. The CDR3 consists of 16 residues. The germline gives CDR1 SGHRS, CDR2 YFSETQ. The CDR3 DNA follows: TGCGCCAGCAGCGCCCATCTCTGGGGGAGCACAGATACGCAGTATTTT. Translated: CASSAHLWGSTDTQYF.

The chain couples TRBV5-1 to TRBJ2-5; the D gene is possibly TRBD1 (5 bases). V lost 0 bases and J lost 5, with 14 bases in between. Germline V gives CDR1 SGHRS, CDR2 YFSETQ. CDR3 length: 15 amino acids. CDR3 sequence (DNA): TGCGCCAGCAGCTTGGAGGGCAGGGTAGGGGAGACCCAGTACTTC. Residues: CASSLEGRVGETQYF. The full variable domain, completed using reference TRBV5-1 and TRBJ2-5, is KAGVTQTPRYLIKTRGQQVTLSCSPISGHRSVSWYQQTPGQGLQFLFEYFSETQRNKGNFPGRFSGRQFSNSRSEMNVSTLELGDSALYLCASSLEGRVGETQYFGPGTRLLVL.

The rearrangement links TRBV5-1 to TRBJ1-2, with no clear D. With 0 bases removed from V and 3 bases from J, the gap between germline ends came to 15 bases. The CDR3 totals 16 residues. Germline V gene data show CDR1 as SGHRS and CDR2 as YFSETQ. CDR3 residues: CASSLGAGVDDYGYTF. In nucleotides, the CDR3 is TGCGCCAGCAGCTTGGGTGCCGGGGTAGACGACTATGGCTACACCTTC.

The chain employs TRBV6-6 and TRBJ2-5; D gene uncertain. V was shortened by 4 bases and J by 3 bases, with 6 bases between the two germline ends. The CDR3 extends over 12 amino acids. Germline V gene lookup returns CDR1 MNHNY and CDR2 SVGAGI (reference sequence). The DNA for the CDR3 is TGTGCCAGCAGTTTCACGGAAGAGACCCAGTACTTC. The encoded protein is CASSFTEETQYF.

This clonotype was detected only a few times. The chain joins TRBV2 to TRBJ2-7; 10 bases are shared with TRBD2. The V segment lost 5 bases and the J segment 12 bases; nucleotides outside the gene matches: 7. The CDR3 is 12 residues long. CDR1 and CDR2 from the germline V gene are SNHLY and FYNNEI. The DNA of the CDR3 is TGTGCCAGCAGTCGAGCGGGAGGGGATGTGTACTTC. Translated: CASSRAGGDVYF.

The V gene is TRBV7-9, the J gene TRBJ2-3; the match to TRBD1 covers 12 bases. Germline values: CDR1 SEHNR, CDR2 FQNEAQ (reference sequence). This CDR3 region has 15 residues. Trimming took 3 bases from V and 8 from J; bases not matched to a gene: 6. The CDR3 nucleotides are TGTGCCAGCAGCTTCGGGACAGGGGGCTTAGTTACGCAGTATTTT. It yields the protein CASSFGTGGLVTQYF.

CDR3 in amino acids: CATLDRNEQFF. The CDR3 DNA reads as TGTGCCACCTTAGACAGGAATGAGCAGTTCTTC. V is TRBV15 and J is TRBJ2-1, with a possible D match to TRBD1 (6 bases). V was cut by 8 bases and J by 7 bases, with 9 bases left in between. This CDR3 spans 11 amino acids. Germline assignment: CDR1 LNHNV and CDR2 YYDKDF (reference sequence).

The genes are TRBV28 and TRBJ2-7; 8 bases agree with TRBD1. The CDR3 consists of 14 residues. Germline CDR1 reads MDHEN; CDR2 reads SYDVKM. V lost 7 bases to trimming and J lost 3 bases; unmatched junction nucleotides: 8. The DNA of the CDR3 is TGTGCCAGCACCGGAGCGGACAGGGTCTACGAGCAGTACTTC. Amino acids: CASTGADRVYEQYF.

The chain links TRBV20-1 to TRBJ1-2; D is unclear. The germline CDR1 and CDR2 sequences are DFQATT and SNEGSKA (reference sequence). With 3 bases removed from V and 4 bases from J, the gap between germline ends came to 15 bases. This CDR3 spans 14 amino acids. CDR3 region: CSASLAFHSYGYTF. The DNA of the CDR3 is TGCAGTGCTAGCCTCGCGTTTCACAGCTATGGCTACACCTTC.

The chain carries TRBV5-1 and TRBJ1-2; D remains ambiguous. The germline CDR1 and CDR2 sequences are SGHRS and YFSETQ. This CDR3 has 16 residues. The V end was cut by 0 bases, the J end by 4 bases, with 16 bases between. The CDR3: CASSLDVPPVSYGYTF. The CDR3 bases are TGCGCCAGCAGCTTGGATGTACCGCCGGTTTCCTATGGCTACACCTTC.